These 14 T cell receptor beta chains share one sample of origin, sequenced in a study of blood T cells in healthy people across ages. A second PCR of 7 to 11 cycles used a sample-barcoded 5' primer and a J-beta primer mix. TCRdb independently ran MiXCR on the 5' RACE reads; one entry per CDR3 protein. The profile shows roughly 800,000 distinct CDR3 sequences, 58% of them singletons. The material sequenced was blood. These receptors were collected from a man aged 25-45 years in good health.

This clonotype was counted many times. V and J are TRBV10-3 and TRBJ2-5, with a weak D call TRBD2 (6 bases). Trimming took off 5 bases at V and 5 bases at J, with 21 bases between the two ends. Germline V lookup: CDR1 ENHRY, CDR2 SYGVKD. This CDR3 comprises 16 residues. The CDR3: CAISKRDRETDETQYF. CDR3 DNA: TGTGCCATCAGTAAACGAGATCGGGAGACGGATGAGACCCAGTACTTC.

The V call is TRBV4-2, the J call TRBJ2-7, with D possibly TRBD1 on 5 matching bases. The CDR3 loop spans 15 amino acids. Germline CDR1 and CDR2: LGHNA and YNFKEQ. Trimming shortened V by 0 bases and J by 0 bases, and 9 bases separated the two germline ends. CDR3 amino acids: CASSQEYRSSYEQYF. The CDR3 region has the DNA TGTGCCAGCAGCCAAGAATACAGGAGCTCCTACGAGCAGTACTTC.

V gene TRBV7-9 combines with J gene TRBJ2-6, with D maybe TRBD1 (6 bases). Trimming took off 1 base at V and 10 bases at J, with 8 bases between the two ends. Germline CDR1 is SEHNR and CDR2 is FQNEAQ (reference sequence). CDR3 length: 13 residues. The CDR3 loop is CASSLGTANVLTF. CDR3 in DNA: TGTGCCAGCAGCTTAGGGACAGCAAACGTCCTGACTTTC.

The J gene is TRBJ2-1, the V gene TRBV2; D is perhaps TRBD1 (5 bases). CDR1 and CDR2 (germline): SNHLY, FYNNEI. The V end was cut by 4 bases, the J end by 8 bases, with 21 bases between. The length of the CDR3 is 16 residues. The CDR3 DNA reads as TGTGCCAGCAGTGGGTTAAATTCGGTCAGGGCCGATGAGCAGTTCTTC. It codes for CASSGLNSVRADEQFF.

The chain joins TRBV10-1 to TRBJ2-5, with D perhaps matching TRBD1 or TRBD2 (5 bases each). The J call may be incorrect, as the DNA end agrees better with TRBJ2-7. Germline V lookup: CDR1 WNHNN, CDR2 SYGVQD (reference sequence). The CDR3 covers 16 residues. CDR3 nucleotide sequence: TGCGCCAGCAGTGATCCGTGGGGACCTAACCCCTACGAGCAGTACTTC. Its protein product is CASSDPWGPNPYEQYF.

The rearrangement joins TRBV20-1 to TRBJ2-7, with D uncertain. V lost 5 bases to trimming and J lost 3 bases, with 14 bases between them. Germline values: CDR1 DFQATT, CDR2 SNEGSKA (reference sequence). The CDR3 extends over 13 amino acids. The CDR3 loop reads CSAPSVGRYEQYF. The CDR3 DNA follows: TGCAGTGCTCCCAGTGTGGGCCGCTACGAGCAGTACTTC.

This chain joins TRBV7-3 and TRBJ2-5; 9 positions match TRBD2. The CDR3 runs 15 residues. The germline CDR1 and CDR2 sequences are SGHTA and FQGTGA. Trimming removed 8 bases from V and 4 bases from J; junction bases left unmatched: 11. CDR3 nucleotides: TGTGCCAGCTCAAATAGCGGGAGTGGAGGAGAGACCCAGTACTTC. Encoded protein: CASSNSGSGGETQYF.

The DNA of the CDR3 is TGCAGTGCTAGAGATATCGGGAGGGGTCACAATGAGCAGTTCTTC. As protein: CSARDIGRGHNEQFF. The chain has TRBV20-1 and TRBJ2-7; 8 nucleotides match TRBD2. The DNA matches TRBJ2-1 better at its end, which makes the J call doubtful. The germline gives CDR1 DFQATT, CDR2 SNEGSKA (reference sequence). The CDR3 runs 15 residues.

Details on this clonotype: The germline gene is not matched at one end of the junction; a read error may be the cause. The chain links TRBV9 to TRBJ2-1, with D perhaps matching TRBD1 (6 bases). The germline gives CDR1 SGDLS, CDR2 YYNGEE. This CDR3 has 12 residues. CDR3 region: CTSSVVGGHQFF. In DNA form, the CDR3 reads TGTACCAGCAGCGTAGTAGGGGGACACCAGTTCTTC.

V and J are TRBV6-2 or TRBV6-3 and TRBJ2-7; D is possibly TRBD1 (6 bases). The assigned J gene may be wrong: the sequence end matches TRBJ2-4 better. The length of the CDR3 is 14 residues. The germline V gene has CDR1 MNHEY and CDR2 SVGEGT. CDR3 amino acids: CASSLDRFGNIQYF. CDR3 nucleotides: TGTGCCAGCAGCCTGGACAGATTTGGGAACATTCAGTACTTC.

This clonotype was picked up a small number of times. The V and J genes are TRBV20-1 and TRBJ2-7; a possible D gene is TRBD2 (6 bases). Per germline, CDR1 DFQATT and CDR2 SNEGSKA (reference sequence). The V end was cut by 0 bases, the J end by 4 bases, with 16 bases between. This CDR3 region has 15 residues. CDR3: CSARDLGGREYEQYF. The CDR3 nucleotides are TGCAGTGCTAGAGATCTGGGGGGAAGAGAATACGAGCAGTACTTC.

V usage is TRBV20-1 and J usage is TRBJ2-4; perhaps D is TRBD1 or TRBD2 (5 bases each). The assigned J gene may be wrong: the sequence end matches TRBJ2-7 better. Germline-derived CDR1 and CDR2 are DFQATT and SNEGSKA (reference sequence). The CDR3 covers 13 residues. CDR3 DNA sequence: TGCAGTGCGCCCGGGGCAGGGAACTACGAGCAGTACTTC. Amino acids: CSAPGAGNYEQYF.

This clonotype occurred many times. The chain recombines TRBV7-8 with TRBJ2-7; D perhaps matches TRBD2 (6 bases). With 6 bases removed from V and 2 bases from J, the gap between germline ends came to 8 bases. This CDR3 has 12 amino acids. Germline CDR1 reads SGHVS; CDR2 reads FQNEAQ. Here the CDR3 reads CASSSGTYEQYF. CDR3 nucleotides: TGTGCCAGCAGTAGCGGTACCTACGAGCAGTACTTC.

This clonotype has more than one count but fewer than ten. The chain couples TRBV5-1 to TRBJ2-5, with a possible D match to TRBD2 (5 bases). The J call may be in error: the DNA end matches TRBJ2-7 better. Germline V gene lookup returns CDR1 SGHRS and CDR2 YFSETQ. The CDR3 is 14 residues long. The CDR3 nucleotides read TGCGCCAGCAGCTTGTCGTCGGGAAGCTCCGAGCAGTACTTC. Translating it yields CASSLSSGSSEQYF.